These 27 T cell receptor beta chains originate from one sample sequenced in a study of blood T cell repertoires in COVID-19. Repertoires were generated with immunoSEQ multiplex PCR, while TCRdb's copy carries only in-frame clones and drops some. Found here are a few hundred thousand clones, 70% to 90% of them singletons; the top ten hold 1.9%. Specimen: PBMCs or T cells enriched from blood (not recorded which). The receptors stem from a man aged 35 to 55 in a cohort exposed to, infected with or recovered from COVID-19 (not recorded which).

The chain couples TRBV7-8 to TRBJ2-7; maybe TRBD2 (7 bases). Trimming cost V 1 base and J 3 bases, with 10 bases left between them. Germline V gene data show CDR1 as SGHVS and CDR2 as FQNEAQ. This CDR3 is 14 amino acids long. The CDR3 loop is CASSLEGGSYEQYF. In nucleotides, the CDR3 is TGTGCCAGCAGCTTAGAGGGGGGGAGCTACGAGCAGTACTTC. Full variable domain (rest looked up from reference TRBV7-8 and TRBJ2-7): GAGVSQSPRYKVAKRGQDVALRCDPISGHVSLFWYQQALGQGPEFLTYFQNEAQLDKSGLPSDRFFAERPEGSVSTLKIQRTQQEDSAVYLCASSLEGGSYEQYFGPGTRLTVT.

The V gene is TRBV30, the J gene TRBJ1-3, with 9 nucleotides matching TRBD1. The CDR3 is 13 amino acids. The germline gives CDR1 GTSNPN, CDR2 SVGIG (reference sequence). The ends lost 7 bases at V and 8 bases at J; junction bases unmatched: 9. The CDR3 DNA follows: TGTGCCTCCCAACCGGGACAGGGCTACACCATATATTTT. Translation gives CASQPGQGYTIYF.

The chain combines TRBV27 with TRBJ2-5; weak D call: TRBD1 (6 bases). This CDR3 is 14 amino acids long. Germline values: CDR1 MNHEY, CDR2 SMNVEV (reference sequence). Trimming stripped 2 bases from V and 4 bases from J, with 11 bases between. The CDR3 reads CASSLTRDTETQYF. The DNA for the CDR3 is TGTGCCAGCAGTTTAACGAGGGACACAGAGACCCAGTACTTC.

J is TRBJ2-5 and V is TRBV2; 11 nucleotides line up with TRBD2. Germline V CDR1 and CDR2: SNHLY, FYNNEI. V lost 6 bases, J lost 5 bases, and 5 bases stayed unmatched. The CDR3 covers 14 residues. DNA for the CDR3: TGTGCCAGCAGACTAGCGGGAGTCGGTGAGACCCAGTACTTC. This encodes CASRLAGVGETQYF.

This clone was recorded a few times. This chain joins TRBV5-4 and TRBJ1-1; TRBD1 is a possible D gene (6 bases). The V gene's germline CDR1 is SGHNT and CDR2 YYREEE (reference sequence). Trimming removed 1 base from V and 5 bases from J, with 18 bases in between. This CDR3 has 16 residues. CDR3: CASSLKGLGRGTEAFF. The DNA for the CDR3 is TGTGCCAGCAGCTTGAAGGGGTTAGGAAGGGGGACTGAAGCTTTCTTT.

The gene calls are TRBV3-1 (or the pseudogene TRBV3-2) and TRBJ2-7; D perhaps matches TRBD2 (5 bases). The CDR3 has 14 amino acids. V shed 4 bases and J shed 0 bases, with 10 bases lying between them. Germline lookup yields CDR1 LGHDT and CDR2 YNNKEL (reference sequence). CDR3 sequence reads: CASSPGLISYEQYF. CDR3 nucleotides: TGTGCCAGCAGCCCAGGACTGATCTCCTACGAGCAGTACTTC.

The chain has TRBV28 and TRBJ2-5, with 8 bases aligning to TRBD1. From germline, CDR1 is MDHEN and CDR2 SYDVKM. This CDR3 has 13 amino acids. DNA of the CDR3: TGTGCACACAGGGGGAGCTACCAAGAGACCCAGTACTTC. Its translation: CAHRGSYQETQYF.

This sequence joins TRBV4-1 and TRBJ1-2, with 9 nucleotides matching TRBD1. The CDR3 spans 15 residues. Germline trimming cut 4 bases from V and 8 bases from J; bases unmatched to any gene: 11. The V gene's germline CDR1 is MGHRA and CDR2 YSYEKL. Here the CDR3 DNA reads TGCGCCAGCAGCCCGGGGACAGGGTCCATCGACGGCTACACCTTC. The encoded protein is CASSPGTGSIDGYTF.

The chain recombines TRBV25-1 with TRBJ1-3; D is unclear. V shed 6 bases and J shed 2 bases, with 11 bases lying between them. Germline lookup yields CDR1 MGHDK and CDR2 SYGVNS. The CDR3 sequence is 14 residues long. CDR3 amino acids: CASSPGYAGNTIYF. CDR3 coding DNA: TGTGCCAGCAGCCCCGGGTATGCTGGAAACACCATATATTTT.

The V and J genes are TRBV18 and TRBJ2-7; 7 bases are a match to TRBD1. Germline-derived CDR1 and CDR2 are KGHSH and LQKENI. The CDR3 extends over 14 amino acids. V lost 4 bases and J lost 0; bases outside the gene matches: 3. For the CDR3, the DNA is TGTGCCAGCTCACGAGGACAGGACTCCTACGAGCAGTACTTC. Translating it yields CASSRGQDSYEQYF.

This chain uses TRBV3-1 (or the pseudogene TRBV3-2) with TRBJ2-5; perhaps TRBD1 as D (5 bases). The V end was cut by 5 bases, the J end by 0 bases, with 7 bases between. The CDR3 sequence is 13 residues long. Germline V gene data show CDR1 as LGHDT and CDR2 as YNNKEL (reference sequence). As DNA, the CDR3 is TGTGCCAGCAGCGCAGGGCACCAAGAGACCCAGTACTTC. It encodes CASSAGHQETQYF.

The count of this clone is one. The genes are TRBV5-8 and TRBJ2-3; 12 bases fit TRBD2. The CDR3 consists of 17 residues. Trimming took 0 bases from V and 2 from J; bases not matched to a gene: 4. CDR1 SGHTS and CDR2 YDEGEE come from the germline V gene. CDR3 bases: TGTGCCAGCAGCTTGGTAGGGACTAGCGGGCACACAGATACGCAGTATTTT. As protein: CASSLVGTSGHTDTQYF.

The chain recombines TRBV10-1 with TRBJ1-6; possible D gene TRBD1, 6 bases. The V gene lost 4 bases and the J gene lost 0 bases, with 13 bases spanning the gap. CDR1 is WNHNN and CDR2 is SYGVQD in the germline V gene (reference sequence). The CDR3 length is 17 residues. As DNA, the CDR3 is TGCGCCAGCAGTGGGCAGGGGCCGAGCTCCTATAATTCACCCCTCCACTTT. Translation: CASSGQGPSSYNSPLHF.

This clone was observed a few times. The chain joins TRBV5-1 to TRBJ1-2; 7 nucleotides align to TRBD1. Per the germline V gene, CDR1 is SGHRS and CDR2 is YFSETQ. The V and J ends lost 0 bases and 4 bases, in that order; junction bases with no gene match: 6. This CDR3 has 15 residues. CDR3 coding DNA: TGCGCCAGCAGCTTGGGGGACAGACTTCCCTATGGCTACACCTTC. This encodes CASSLGDRLPYGYTF.

The CDR3, as DNA: TGTGCCAGTAGCAGACTCGGGACTAGCGGGAAGGATACGCAGTATTTT. Its protein is CASSRLGTSGKDTQYF. The chain couples TRBV19 to TRBJ2-3, with 13 positions matching TRBD2. Germline CDR1 and CDR2: LNHDA and SQIVND (reference sequence). The CDR3 is 16 amino acids. The trim removed 6 bases at V and 6 bases at J, leaving 9 bases unmatched.

The chain links TRBV24-1 to TRBJ2-1, with 12 bases matching TRBD2. CDR1 is KGHDR, CDR2 SFDVKD, per germline. The J segment lost 3 bases and the V segment lost 5 bases, leaving 4 bases of the junction unmatched. This CDR3 is built from 16 residues. CDR3 loop: CATSGPTSGSYNEQFF. CDR3 coding DNA: TGTGCCACCAGTGGCCCGACTAGCGGGAGCTACAATGAGCAGTTCTTC.

The CDR3 loop reads CASSFVAGLAGVNEQFF. For the CDR3, the DNA is TGTGCCAGCAGTTTCGTTGCGGGACTAGCGGGAGTCAATGAGCAGTTCTTC. This chain connects TRBV27 to TRBJ2-1; TRBD2 matches 14 bases. The V gene's germline CDR1 is MNHEY and CDR2 SMNVEV (reference sequence). V lost 3 bases and J lost 6; bases outside the gene matches: 7. The CDR3 loop spans 17 amino acids.

This clone has just a few counts. The chain is built from TRBV11-1 and TRBJ2-7; D perhaps matches TRBD2 (6 bases). Per the germline V gene, CDR1 is SGHAT and CDR2 is FQDESV (reference sequence). Trimming stripped 1 base from V and 2 bases from J, with 12 bases between. The CDR3 runs to 15 residues. CDR3 sequence reads: CASSLGGGMTYEQYF. The CDR3 coding sequence is TGTGCCAGCAGCTTAGGTGGCGGGATGACCTACGAGCAGTACTTC. Complete variable domain (other parts from reference TRBV11-1 and TRBJ2-7): EAEVAQSPRYKITEKSQAVAFWCDPISGHATLYWYRQILGQGPELLVQFQDESVVDDSQLPKDRFSAERLKGVDSTLKIQPAELGDSAMYLCASSLGGGMTYEQYFGPGTRLTVT.

V is TRBV5-1 and J is TRBJ1-4, with TRBD1 matching 9 bases. With V trimmed by 3 bases and J by 7 bases, 7 bases remained unmatched. The CDR3 sequence is 15 residues long. Germline values: CDR1 SGHRS, CDR2 YFSETQ. The CDR3 bases are TGCGCCAGCAGCTCCGGGACAGGGTCACCTGAAAAACTGTTTTTT. This codes for CASSSGTGSPEKLFF. The variable domain in full, with the rest retrieved from reference TRBV5-1 and TRBJ1-4, is KAGVTQTPRYLIKTRGQQVTLSCSPISGHRSVSWYQQTPGQGLQFLFEYFSETQRNKGNFPGRFSGRQFSNSRSEMNVSTLELGDSALYLCASSSGTGSPEKLFFGSGTQLSVL.

Many counts were recorded for this clone. The chain carries TRBV28 and TRBJ1-6, with D hard to call. The CDR3 has 11 amino acids. Between the trimmed V and J ends, which lost 8 bases and 16 bases, there was a span of 15 bases. The germline CDR1 and CDR2 sequences are MDHEN and SYDVKM. The CDR3 region has the DNA TGTGCCAGCGCCCAAGGAGCTTCTCTCCACTTT. Protein product: CASAQGASLHF.

The genes are TRBV4-2 and TRBJ1-2; D unresolved. From germline, CDR1 is LGHNA and CDR2 YNFKEQ. Trimming stripped 0 bases from V and 7 bases from J, with 15 bases between. This CDR3 has 15 amino acids. CDR3 residues: CASSQDVGSFGGYTF. DNA of the CDR3: TGTGCCAGCAGCCAAGATGTTGGCAGTTTTGGTGGCTACACCTTC.

The chain carries TRBV2 and TRBJ2-3; tentatively, D is TRBD1 (6 bases). V was cut by 3 bases and J by 3 bases, with 13 bases left in between. Germline CDR1 and CDR2: SNHLY and FYNNEI. There are 15 residues in the CDR3. Written as DNA, the CDR3 is TGTGCCAGCAGTGACAACAGGGTTGGAACAGATACGCAGTATTTT. It encodes CASSDNRVGTDTQYF. Based on the CDR3 plus reference TRBV2 and TRBJ2-3, the full variable domain is EPEVTQTPSHQVTQMGQEVILRCVPISNHLYFYWYRQILGQKVEFLVSFYNNEISEKSEIFDDQFSVERPDGSNFTLKIRSTKLEDSAMYFCASSDNRVGTDTQYFGPGTRLTVL.

This sequence joins TRBV25-1 and TRBJ1-4; D remains unclear. Germline CDR1 and CDR2: MGHDK and SYGVNS. The V end was cut by 6 bases, the J end by 0 bases, with 8 bases between. The CDR3 sequence is 14 residues long. This CDR3 reads CASRGSATNEKLFF. In nucleotides, the CDR3 is TGTGCCAGCAGGGGGAGCGCAACTAATGAAAAACTGTTTTTT.

The chain carries TRBV6-5 and TRBJ2-5, with D tentatively TRBD2 (5 bases). V lost 7 bases, J lost 1 base, and 13 bases lay in between. The CDR3 consists of 14 residues. CDR1 is MNHEY, CDR2 SVGAGI, per germline. CDR3 nucleotide sequence: TGTGCCAGCAAGGTAACGGGATCCCAAGAGACCCAGTACTTC. Translation gives CASKVTGSQETQYF.

The V gene is TRBV28, the J gene TRBJ2-2; 12 bases line up with TRBD2. This CDR3 is built from 15 residues. CDR1 and CDR2 (germline): MDHEN, SYDVKM. Trimming took 6 bases from V and 5 from J; bases not matched to a gene: 4. In DNA form, the CDR3 reads TGTGCCAGCAGCCAGACTAGCGGGAGAACCGGGGAGCTGTTTTTT. Its translation: CASSQTSGRTGELFF. Full variable domain (rest looked up from reference TRBV28 and TRBJ2-2): DVKVTQSSRYLVKRTGEKVFLECVQDMDHENMFWYRQDPGLGLRLIYFSYDVKMKEKGDIPEGYSVSREKKERFSLILESASTNQTSMYLCASSQTSGRTGELFFGEGSRLTVL.

This rearrangement joins TRBV27 to TRBJ2-7; TRBD1 aligns across 12 bases. The CDR3 is 15 amino acids. Trimming took 6 bases from V and 6 from J; bases not matched to a gene: 9. CDR1 is MNHEY, CDR2 SMNVEV, per germline (reference sequence). As DNA, the CDR3 is TGTGCCAGCAGCCCTACCGGGACAGGGGGCAGCGAGCAGTACTTC. It yields the protein CASSPTGTGGSEQYF.

DNA for the CDR3: TGTGCCAGCAGTAAGGCCGAGGGGGGCAATCAGCCCCAGCATTTT. Translated: CASSKAEGGNQPQHF. The J gene is TRBJ1-5, the V gene TRBV2, with D perhaps matching TRBD1 (6 bases). CDR1 and CDR2 (germline): SNHLY, FYNNEI. The V and J ends lost 5 bases and 2 bases respectively, with 13 bases between them. This CDR3 comprises 15 residues.